Presented here are 15 T cell receptor beta chains from one specimen sequenced in a study of immune evolution from preneoplasia to lung adenocarcinoma. The table came from immunoSEQ multiplex PCR; TCRdb's copy has only in-frame clones and leaves some out. Counted here are several thousand clones, roughly 82% occurring once; the ten biggest clones make up 2.5% to 3.5%. The sample was FFPE minimally invasive lung adenocarcinoma tissue. These receptor sequences come from a person aged 70 to 79 with lung adenocarcinoma.

V usage is TRBV5-5 and J usage is TRBJ2-3; 13 nucleotides match TRBD2. The CDR3 is 16 amino acids. Losses at the gene ends were 4 bases for V and 2 bases for J; bases not matched to a gene: 4. The germline gives CDR1 SGHKS, CDR2 YYEKEE (reference sequence). CDR3 amino acids: CASSRTSGRLTDTQYF. The CDR3 DNA reads as TGTGCCAGCAGCCGGACTAGCGGGAGACTCACAGATACGCAGTATTTT.

This chain connects TRBV10-1 to TRBJ2-2; no definite D call. CDR1 and CDR2 (germline): WNHNN, SYGVQD (reference sequence). The V end was cut by 3 bases, the J end by 0 bases, with 8 bases between. The CDR3 sequence is 15 residues long. CDR3 sequence (DNA): TGCGCCAGCAGTGACGGCAGCTCGAACACCGGGGAGCTGTTTTTT. Translated: CASSDGSSNTGELFF.

The V and J genes are TRBV7-9 and TRBJ2-5; TRBD2 matches at 7 bases. V trimming: 2 bases; J trimming: 4 bases; junction bases outside the gene matches: 10. Germline V gene data show CDR1 as SEHNR and CDR2 as FQNEAQ (reference sequence). The CDR3 covers 16 residues. CDR3 nucleotide sequence: TGTGCCAGCAGCTTATGGGAGGGTCAGCGGCCAGAGACCCAGTACTTC. Protein: CASSLWEGQRPETQYF.

The CDR3 DNA is TGTGCCAGCAGTTATCCTGGATCCTACAATGAGCAGTTCTTC. The encoded protein is CASSYPGSYNEQFF. The chain joins TRBV6-6 to TRBJ2-1; unclear D gene. The CDR3 has 14 residues. Germline-derived CDR1 and CDR2 are MNHNY and SVGAGI (reference sequence). Trimming stripped 3 bases from V and 1 base from J, with 7 bases between.

V gene TRBV30 combines with J gene TRBJ1-2; 8 nucleotides align to TRBD1. Trimming at V came to 1 base and at J to 8 bases, leaving 9 bases not matched to a gene. The CDR3 totals 14 residues. Per the germline V gene, CDR1 is GTSNPN and CDR2 is SVGIG (reference sequence). CDR3 sequence (DNA): TGTGCCTGGAGTGGGGGGACAGGAAGAGGCGGCTACACCTTC. Translated: CAWSGGTGRGGYTF.

The chain is built from TRBV5-5 and TRBJ2-5; D remains ambiguous. The CDR3 sequence is 14 residues long. Germline V gives CDR1 SGHKS, CDR2 YYEKEE (reference sequence). The V end lost 0 bases, the J end lost 2 bases, and 8 bases lay between the germline ends. The CDR3, as DNA: TGTGCCAGCAGCTTGGCCCTGGGTCAAGAGACCCAGTACTTC. This encodes CASSLALGQETQYF.

V is TRBV11-1 and J is TRBJ1-2, with TRBD1 matching 8 bases. The CDR3 is 14 amino acids. In germline, CDR1 is SGHAT, CDR2 FQDESV (reference sequence). Trimming removed 5 bases from V and 8 bases from J; junction bases left unmatched: 10. The CDR3 coding sequence is TGTGCCAGCAGCGCCACAGGGGGAGCTTCCGGCTACACCTTC. It codes for CASSATGGASGYTF. The full variable domain, rest sourced from reference TRBV11-1 and TRBJ1-2, is EAEVAQSPRYKITEKSQAVAFWCDPISGHATLYWYRQILGQGPELLVQFQDESVVDDSQLPKDRFSAERLKGVDSTLKIQPAELGDSAMYLCASSATGGASGYTFGSGTRLTVV.

About this clone itself: The identical CDR3 is also encoded by other nucleotide sequences in the sample. The chain couples TRBV6-1 to TRBJ2-3; D call uncertain. Germline V gives CDR1 MNHNS, CDR2 SASEGT. With 6 bases removed from V and 2 bases from J, the gap between germline ends came to 3 bases. The CDR3 has 11 residues. CDR3 protein: CASRYTDTQYF. CDR3 coding DNA: TGTGCCAGCAGGTACACAGATACGCAGTATTTT.

This sequence joins TRBV6-1 and TRBJ1-4, with TRBD1 matching 9 bases. The CDR3 loop spans 16 amino acids. CDR1 is MNHNS, CDR2 SASEGT, per germline. Germline trimming cut 4 bases from V and 3 bases from J; bases unmatched to any gene: 6. The CDR3 reads CASSALGQGSNEKLFF. The CDR3 DNA is TGTGCCAGCAGTGCACTTGGACAGGGGTCTAATGAAAAACTGTTTTTT.

V usage is TRBV30 and J usage is TRBJ2-1; a weak D match, TRBD1 (5 bases). Germline CDR1 and CDR2: GTSNPN and SVGIG (reference sequence). The CDR3 runs to 13 residues. Between the trimmed V and J ends, which lost 0 bases and 6 bases, there was a span of 9 bases. The DNA for the CDR3 is TGTGCCTGGAGTGTAGGACACAGCAATGAGCAGTTCTTC. Its protein is CAWSVGHSNEQFF.

This clone was observed a single time. The rearrangement links TRBV27 to TRBJ1-4; TRBD1 might be the D (5 bases). V lost 7 bases and J 7 bases, leaving 10 bases between the germline ends. The V gene's germline CDR1 is MNHEY and CDR2 SMNVEV (reference sequence). The CDR3 has 12 residues. CDR3 in DNA: TGTGCCAGCAAGGACATGGCTGAAAAACTGTTTTTT. Encoded protein: CASKDMAEKLFF.

This clone has just a few counts. The chain links TRBV30 to TRBJ2-7; TRBD2 might be the D (6 bases). The CDR3 runs to 16 residues. Per germline, CDR1 GTSNPN and CDR2 SVGIG (reference sequence). V was clipped by 1 base and J by 5 bases, with 21 bases between them. CDR3 sequence reads: CAWSEEGPGLGDEQYF. The CDR3 region has the DNA TGTGCCTGGAGTGAGGAGGGGCCCGGTTTGGGTGACGAGCAGTACTTC.

The V and J genes are TRBV27 and TRBJ1-1; 8 bases agree with TRBD1. This CDR3 has 15 residues. With V trimmed by 0 bases and J by 11 bases, 11 bases remained unmatched. The V gene's germline CDR1 is MNHEY and CDR2 SMNVEV (reference sequence). CDR3: CASSLSGPGGLVAFF. CDR3 nucleotides: TGTGCCAGCAGTTTATCGGGGCCAGGGGGCCTAGTCGCTTTCTTT.

CDR3 DNA: TGCAGTGCGTACCGTGACTACGAGCAGTACTTC. Translating it yields CSAYRDYEQYF. The chain uses TRBV20-1 and TRBJ2-7, with D unclear. The CDR3 length is 11 residues. V was trimmed by 6 bases and J by 3 bases, leaving 9 bases between them. The germline CDR1 and CDR2 sequences are DFQATT and SNEGSKA (reference sequence).

V usage is TRBV7-6 and J usage is TRBJ1-3; TRBD1 is a possible D gene (6 bases). Looked up from germline, CDR1 is SGHVS and CDR2 is FNYEAQ. V was shortened by 5 bases and J by 4 bases, with 12 bases between the two germline ends. The CDR3 loop spans 14 amino acids. The CDR3 DNA is TGTGCCAGCAGCACGGACAGTTCAGGAAACACCATATATTTT. It encodes CASSTDSSGNTIYF.